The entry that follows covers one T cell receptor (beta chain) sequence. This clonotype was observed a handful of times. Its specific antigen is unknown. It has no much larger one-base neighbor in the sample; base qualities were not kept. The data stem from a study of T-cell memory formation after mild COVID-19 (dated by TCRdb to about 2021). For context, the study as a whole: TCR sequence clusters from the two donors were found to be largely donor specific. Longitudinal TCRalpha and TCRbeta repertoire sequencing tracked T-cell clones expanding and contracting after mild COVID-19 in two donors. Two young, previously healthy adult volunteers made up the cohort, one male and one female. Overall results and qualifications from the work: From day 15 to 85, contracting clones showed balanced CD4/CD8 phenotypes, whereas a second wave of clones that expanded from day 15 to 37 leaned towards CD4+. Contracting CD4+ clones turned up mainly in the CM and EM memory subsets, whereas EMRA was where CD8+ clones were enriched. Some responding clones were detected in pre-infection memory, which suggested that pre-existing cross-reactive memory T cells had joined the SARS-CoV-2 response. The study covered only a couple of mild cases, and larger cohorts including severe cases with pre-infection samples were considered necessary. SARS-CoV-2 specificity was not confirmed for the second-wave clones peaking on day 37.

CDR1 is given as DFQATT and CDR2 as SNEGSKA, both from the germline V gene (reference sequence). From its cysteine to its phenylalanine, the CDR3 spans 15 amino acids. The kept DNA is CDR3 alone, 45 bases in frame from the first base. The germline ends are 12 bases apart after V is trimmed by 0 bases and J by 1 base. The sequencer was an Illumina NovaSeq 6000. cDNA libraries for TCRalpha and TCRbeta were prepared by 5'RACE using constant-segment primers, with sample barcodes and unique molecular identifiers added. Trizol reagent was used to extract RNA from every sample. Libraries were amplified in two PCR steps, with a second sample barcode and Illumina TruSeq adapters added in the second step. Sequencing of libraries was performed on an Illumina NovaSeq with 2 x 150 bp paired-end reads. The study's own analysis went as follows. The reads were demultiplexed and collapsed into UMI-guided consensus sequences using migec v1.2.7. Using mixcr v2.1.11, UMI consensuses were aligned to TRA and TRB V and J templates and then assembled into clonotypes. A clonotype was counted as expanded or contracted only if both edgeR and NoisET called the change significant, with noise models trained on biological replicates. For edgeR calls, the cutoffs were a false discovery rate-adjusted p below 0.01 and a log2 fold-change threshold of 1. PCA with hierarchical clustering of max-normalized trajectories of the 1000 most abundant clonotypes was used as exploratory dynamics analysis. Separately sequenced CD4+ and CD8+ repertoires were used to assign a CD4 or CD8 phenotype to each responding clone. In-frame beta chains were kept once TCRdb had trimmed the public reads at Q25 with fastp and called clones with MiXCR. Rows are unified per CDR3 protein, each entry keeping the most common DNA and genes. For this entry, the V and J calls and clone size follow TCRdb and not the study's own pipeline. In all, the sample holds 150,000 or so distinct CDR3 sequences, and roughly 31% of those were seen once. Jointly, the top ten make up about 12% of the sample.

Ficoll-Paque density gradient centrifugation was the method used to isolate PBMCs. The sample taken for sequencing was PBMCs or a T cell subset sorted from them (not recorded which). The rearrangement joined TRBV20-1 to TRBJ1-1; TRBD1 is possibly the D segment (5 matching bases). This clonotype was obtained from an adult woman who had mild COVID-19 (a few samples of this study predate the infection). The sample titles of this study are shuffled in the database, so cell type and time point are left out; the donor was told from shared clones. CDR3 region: CSARDNFRGNTEAFF. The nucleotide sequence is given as TGCAGTGCTAGAGATAACTTTAGGGGGAACACTGAAGCTTTCTTT.